This T cell receptor beta chain was obtained from a study of cytomegalovirus exposure and HLA in healthy donors. As for the study in general: Unique TCRs from HLA-typed donors, roughly 89 million of them, were held in an early data release.

Germline CDR1 is MDHEN and CDR2 is SYDVKM. The CDR3 totals 14 residues. The V segment lost 8 bases and the J segment 4 bases; nucleotides outside the gene matches: 8. A multiplex PCR was run with 60 Vbeta primers and 13 Jbeta primers. Clones were read by immunoSEQ multiplex PCR, and TCRdb kept only the in-frame ones, dropping some. The table includes roughly 180,000 clones, roughly 80% detected once. Sample: PBMCs. The chain joins TRBV28 to TRBJ1-5, with 7 nucleotides matching TRBD1. This sequence originates from a man between 18 and 35 years old in good health and CMV-seronegative. CDR3 sequence (DNA): TGTGCCAGCCTAGGGGGCGCCGGGAATCAGCCCCAGCATTTT. Residues: CASLGGAGNQPQHF.